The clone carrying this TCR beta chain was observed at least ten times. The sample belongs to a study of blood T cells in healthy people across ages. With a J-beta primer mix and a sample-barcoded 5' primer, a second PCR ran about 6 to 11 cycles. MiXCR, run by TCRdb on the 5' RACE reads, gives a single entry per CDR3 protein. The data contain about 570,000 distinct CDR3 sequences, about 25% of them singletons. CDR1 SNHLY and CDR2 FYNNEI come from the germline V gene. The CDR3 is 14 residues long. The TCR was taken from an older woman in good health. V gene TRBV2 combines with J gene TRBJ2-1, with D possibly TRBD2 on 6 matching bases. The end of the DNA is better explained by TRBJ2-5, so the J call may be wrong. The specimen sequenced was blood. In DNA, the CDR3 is TGTGCCAGCAGTGGGGTACGGGGGCAAGAGACCCAGTACTTC. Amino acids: CASSGVRGQETQYF.